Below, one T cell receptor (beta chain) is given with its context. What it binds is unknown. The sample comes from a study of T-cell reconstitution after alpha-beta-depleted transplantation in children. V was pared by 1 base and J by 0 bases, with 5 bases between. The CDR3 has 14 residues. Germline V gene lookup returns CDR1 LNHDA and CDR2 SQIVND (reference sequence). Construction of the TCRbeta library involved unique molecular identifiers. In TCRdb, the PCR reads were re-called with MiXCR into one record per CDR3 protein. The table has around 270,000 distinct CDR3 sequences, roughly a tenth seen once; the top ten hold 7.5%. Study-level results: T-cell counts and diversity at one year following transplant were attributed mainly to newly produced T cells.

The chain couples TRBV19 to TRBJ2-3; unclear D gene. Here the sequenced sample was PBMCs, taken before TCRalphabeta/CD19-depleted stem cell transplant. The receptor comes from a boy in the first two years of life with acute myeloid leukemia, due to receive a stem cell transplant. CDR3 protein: CASSIVDSTDTQYF. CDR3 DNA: TGTGCCAGTAGTATAGTCGACAGCACAGATACGCAGTATTTT.